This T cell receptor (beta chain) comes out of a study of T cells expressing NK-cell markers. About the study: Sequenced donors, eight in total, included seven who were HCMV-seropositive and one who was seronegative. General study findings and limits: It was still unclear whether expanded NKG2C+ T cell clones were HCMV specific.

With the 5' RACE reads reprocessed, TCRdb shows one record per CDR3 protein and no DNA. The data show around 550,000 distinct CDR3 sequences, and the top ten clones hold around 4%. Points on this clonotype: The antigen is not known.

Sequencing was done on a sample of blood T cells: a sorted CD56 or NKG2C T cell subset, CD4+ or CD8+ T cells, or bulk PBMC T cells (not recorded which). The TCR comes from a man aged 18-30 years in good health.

The CDR3 loop reads CASSLGQLSIDTQYF. This chain connects TRBV12-3 or TRBV12-4 to TRBJ2-3; TCRdb reports TRBD1, a call that lacks DNA to check it against. The CDR3 totals 15 residues.